This T cell receptor (beta chain) comes out of a study of T cell changes during pregnancy in multiple sclerosis. This clone has only one observation. V lost 3 bases and J lost 8; bases outside the gene matches: 13. The CDR3 length is 16 residues. CDR1 is SGHRS, CDR2 YFSETQ, per germline. Clones were sequenced by immunoSEQ multiplex PCR, and TCRdb holds only the in-frame ones, with some missing. The sample comprises roughly 38,000 clones, 90% of which are singletons, and 5% to 5.5% rests with the top ten. The gene calls are TRBV5-1 and TRBJ2-1; 8 bases are shared with TRBD1. This receptor was obtained from a female donor in good health, enrolled as a control in a pregnancy study. The specimen was peripheral blood, collected in the third trimester of pregnancy. CDR3 DNA: TGCGCCAGCAGCTGGGAGTTCTGGGACAGGACCTATGAGCAGTTCTTC. Translated: CASSWEFWDRTYEQFF.